This T cell receptor (beta chain) was recorded in a study of shared clonotypes between healthy human individuals. V lost 3 bases to trimming and J lost 6 bases; unmatched junction nucleotides: 5. CDR3 length equals 16 residues. The germline V gene encodes CDR1 SGHNT and CDR2 YYREEE (reference sequence). Produced via immunoSEQ multiplex PCR; TCRdb's table is partial and in-frame only. The table has around 2.3 million clones, approximately 96% seen once. The chain uses TRBV5-4 and TRBJ2-2, with 13 bases lining up with TRBD2. Material: naive CD4+ T cells sorted from blood. As for subset: CD45RA+ positively selected. The sequence derives from a man aged 18 to 30 in good health. DNA of the CDR3: TGTGCCAGCAGCTGGTGGACTAGCGGGGGATCCGGGGAGCTGTTTTTT. This encodes CASSWWTSGGSGELFF. Complete variable domain (other parts from reference TRBV5-4 and TRBJ2-2): ETGVTQSPTHLIKTRGQQVTLRCSSQSGHNTVSWYQQALGQGPQFIFQYYREEENGRGNFPPRFSGLQFPNYSSELNVNALELDDSALYLCASSWWTSGGSGELFFGEGSRLTVL.